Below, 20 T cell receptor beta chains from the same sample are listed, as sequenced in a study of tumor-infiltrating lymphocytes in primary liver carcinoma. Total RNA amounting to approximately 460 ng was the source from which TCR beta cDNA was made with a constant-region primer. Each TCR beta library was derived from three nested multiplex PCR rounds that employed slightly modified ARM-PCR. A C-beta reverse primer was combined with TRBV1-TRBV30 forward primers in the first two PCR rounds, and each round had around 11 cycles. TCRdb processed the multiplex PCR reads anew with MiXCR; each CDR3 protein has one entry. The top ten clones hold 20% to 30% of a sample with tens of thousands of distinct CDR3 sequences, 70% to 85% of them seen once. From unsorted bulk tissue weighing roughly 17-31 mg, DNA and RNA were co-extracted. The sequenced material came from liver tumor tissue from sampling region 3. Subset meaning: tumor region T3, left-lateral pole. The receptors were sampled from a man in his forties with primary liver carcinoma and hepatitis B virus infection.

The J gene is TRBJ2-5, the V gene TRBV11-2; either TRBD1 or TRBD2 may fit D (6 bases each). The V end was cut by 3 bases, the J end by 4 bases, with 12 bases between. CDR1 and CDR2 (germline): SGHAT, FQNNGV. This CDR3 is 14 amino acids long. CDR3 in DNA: TGTGCCAGCAGCTTCGGGGGCAGCCGAGAGACCCAGTACTTC. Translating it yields CASSFGGSRETQYF. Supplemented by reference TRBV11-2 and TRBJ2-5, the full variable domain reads EAGVAQSPRYKIIEKRQSVAFWCNPISGHATLYWYQQILGQGPKLLIQFQNNGVVDDSQLPKDRFSAERLKGVDSTLKIQPAKLEDSAVYLCASSFGGSRETQYFGPGTRLLVL.

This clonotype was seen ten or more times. The CDR3 bases are TGCGCCAGCAGGTTAGGGGGTGGAACTGAAGCTTTCTTT. It encodes CASRLGGGTEAFF. The chain combines TRBV5-1 with TRBJ1-1; tentative D call: TRBD1 (6 bases). Per the germline V gene, CDR1 is SGHRS and CDR2 is YFSETQ. V dropped 5 bases and J dropped 5 bases, with 13 bases sitting between them. The CDR3 contains 13 residues.

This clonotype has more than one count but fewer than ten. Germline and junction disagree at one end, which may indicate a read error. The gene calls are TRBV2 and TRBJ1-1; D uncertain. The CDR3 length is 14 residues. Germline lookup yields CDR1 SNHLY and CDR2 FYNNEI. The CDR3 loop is CASSDKFMNTEVFF. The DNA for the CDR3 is TGTGCCAGCAGTGACAAGTTCATGAACACTGAAGTTTTCTTT. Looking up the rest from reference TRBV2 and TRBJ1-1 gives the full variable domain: EPEVTQTPSHQVTQMGQEVILRCVPISNHLYFYWYRQILGQKVEFLVSFYNNEISEKSEIFDDQFSVERPDGSNFTLKIRSTKLEDSAMYFCASSDKFMNTEVFFGQGTRLTVV.

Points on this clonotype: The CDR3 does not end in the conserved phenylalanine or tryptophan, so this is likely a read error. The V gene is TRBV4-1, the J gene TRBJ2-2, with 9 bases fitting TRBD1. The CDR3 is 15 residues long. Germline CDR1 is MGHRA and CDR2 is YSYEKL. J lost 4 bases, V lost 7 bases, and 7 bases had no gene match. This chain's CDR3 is CASNRDRAFTGELFS. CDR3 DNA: TGCGCCAGCAATCGGGACAGGGCTTTCACCGGGGAGCTGTTTTCT.

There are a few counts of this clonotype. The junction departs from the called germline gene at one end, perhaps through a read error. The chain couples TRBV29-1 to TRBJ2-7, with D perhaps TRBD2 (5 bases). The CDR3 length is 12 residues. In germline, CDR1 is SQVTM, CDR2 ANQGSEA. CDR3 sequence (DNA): TGCAACGTTGAAGATCTAGGGAGAAAGCAGTACTTC. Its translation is CNVEDLGRKQYF.

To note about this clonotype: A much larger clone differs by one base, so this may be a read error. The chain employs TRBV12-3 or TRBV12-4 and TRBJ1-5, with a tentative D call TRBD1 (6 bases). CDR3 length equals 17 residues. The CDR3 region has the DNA TGTGCCGGCAGTTTAACCTCTCGGGGGCACGGTCCTCAGCCCCAGCATTTT. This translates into CAGSLTSRGHGPQPQHF.

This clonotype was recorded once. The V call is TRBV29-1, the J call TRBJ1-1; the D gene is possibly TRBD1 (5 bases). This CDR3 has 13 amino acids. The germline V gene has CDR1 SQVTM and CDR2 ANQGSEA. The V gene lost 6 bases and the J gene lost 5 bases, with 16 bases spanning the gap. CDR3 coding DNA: TGCAGCGTCGCCGGGGGAGGGTGTACTGAAGCTTTCTTT. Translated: CSVAGGGCTEAFF.

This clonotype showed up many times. The CDR3 region has the DNA TGCGCCAGCAAGGCTAGCGGGAGCAGCACAGATACGCAGTATTTT. Encoded protein: CASKASGSSTDTQYF. The chain employs TRBV5-1 and TRBJ2-3; TRBD2 matches 10 bases. Germline-derived CDR1 and CDR2 are SGHRS and YFSETQ. This CDR3 has 15 amino acids. V trimming: 6 bases; J trimming: 0 bases; junction bases outside the gene matches: 4.

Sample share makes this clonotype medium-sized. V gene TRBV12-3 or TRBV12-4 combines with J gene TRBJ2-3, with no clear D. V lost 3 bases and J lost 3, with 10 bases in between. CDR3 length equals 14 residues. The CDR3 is CASSFRIRTDTQYF. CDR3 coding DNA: TGTGCCAGCAGTTTCCGGATTAGAACAGATACGCAGTATTTT.

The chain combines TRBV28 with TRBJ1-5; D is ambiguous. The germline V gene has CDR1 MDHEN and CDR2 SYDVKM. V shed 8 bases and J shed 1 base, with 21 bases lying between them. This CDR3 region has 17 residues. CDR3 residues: CASRVTRWLGSNQPQHF. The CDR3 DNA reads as TGTGCCAGCCGCGTTACAAGGTGGCTAGGAAGCAATCAGCCCCAGCATTTT.

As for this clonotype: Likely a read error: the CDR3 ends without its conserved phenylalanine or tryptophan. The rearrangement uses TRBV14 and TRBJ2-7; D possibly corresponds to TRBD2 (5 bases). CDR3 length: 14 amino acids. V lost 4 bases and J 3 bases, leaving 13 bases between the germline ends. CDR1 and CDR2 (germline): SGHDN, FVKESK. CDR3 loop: CASSRTPANYEQYL. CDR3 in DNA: TGTGCCAGCAGCCGGACTCCAGCAAACTACGAGCAGTACCTC.

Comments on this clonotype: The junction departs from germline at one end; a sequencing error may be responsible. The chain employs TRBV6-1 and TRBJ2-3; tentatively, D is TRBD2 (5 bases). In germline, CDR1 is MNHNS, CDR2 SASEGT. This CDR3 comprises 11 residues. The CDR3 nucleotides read TGTGCCAGCAGTGATCGGGATATGCAGTATTTT. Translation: CASSDRDMQYF.

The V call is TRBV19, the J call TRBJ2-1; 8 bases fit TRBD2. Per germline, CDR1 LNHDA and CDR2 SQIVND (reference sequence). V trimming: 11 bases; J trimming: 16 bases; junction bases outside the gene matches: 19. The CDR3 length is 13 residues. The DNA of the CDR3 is TGTGCCGTGGGAGCTAGCGGGTACAATGAGAATTTCTTC. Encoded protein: CAVGASGYNENFF.

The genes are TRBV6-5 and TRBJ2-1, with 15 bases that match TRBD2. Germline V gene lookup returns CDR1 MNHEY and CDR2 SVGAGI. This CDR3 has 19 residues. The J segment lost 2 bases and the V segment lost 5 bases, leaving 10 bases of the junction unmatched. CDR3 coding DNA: TGTGCCAGCAGTCCCGGGACTAGCGGGAGGATGGGCGCCTACAATGAGCAGTTCTTC. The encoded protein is CASSPGTSGRMGAYNEQFF.

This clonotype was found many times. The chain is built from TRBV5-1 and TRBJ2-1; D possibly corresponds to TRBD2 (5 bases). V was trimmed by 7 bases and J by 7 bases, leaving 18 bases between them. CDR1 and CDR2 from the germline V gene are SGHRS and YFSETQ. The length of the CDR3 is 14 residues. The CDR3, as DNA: TGCGCCAGCTCGGTGGAGGCTAGTTGGAATGAGCAGTTCTTC. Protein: CASSVEASWNEQFF.

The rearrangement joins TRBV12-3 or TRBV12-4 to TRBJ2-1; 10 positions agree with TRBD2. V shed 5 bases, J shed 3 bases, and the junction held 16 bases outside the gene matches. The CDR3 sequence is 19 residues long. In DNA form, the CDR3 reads TGTGCCAGCAGTAAGGGATTAGCGGGAGGCCGGAGCTACTACAATGAGCAGTTCTTC. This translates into CASSKGLAGGRSYYNEQFF.

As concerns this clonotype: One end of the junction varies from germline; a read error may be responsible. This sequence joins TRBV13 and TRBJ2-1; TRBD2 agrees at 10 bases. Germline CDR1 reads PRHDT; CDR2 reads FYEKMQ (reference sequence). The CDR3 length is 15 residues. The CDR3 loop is CAGSPRTSGYNEQFF. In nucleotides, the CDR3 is TGTGCCGGCAGCCCGAGGACTAGCGGTTACAATGAGCAGTTCTTC.

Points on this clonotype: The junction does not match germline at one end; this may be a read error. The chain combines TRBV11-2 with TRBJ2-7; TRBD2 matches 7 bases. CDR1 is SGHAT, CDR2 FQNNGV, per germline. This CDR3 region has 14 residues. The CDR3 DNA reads TGTGCCAGCACCCTAGAGTACTGGGACTATGAGCAGTATTTC. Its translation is CASTLEYWDYEQYF.

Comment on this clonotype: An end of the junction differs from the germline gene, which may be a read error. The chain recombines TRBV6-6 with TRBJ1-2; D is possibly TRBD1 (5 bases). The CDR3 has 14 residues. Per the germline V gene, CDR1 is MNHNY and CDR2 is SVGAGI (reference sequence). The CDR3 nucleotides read TGTGTCAGCAGTTACGGAGGGGTCGGCGATAGCTACACCTTC. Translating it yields CVSSYGGVGDSYTF.

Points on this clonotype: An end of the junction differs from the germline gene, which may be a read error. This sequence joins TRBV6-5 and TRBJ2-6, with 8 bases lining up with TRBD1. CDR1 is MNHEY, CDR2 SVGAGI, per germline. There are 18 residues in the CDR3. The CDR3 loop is CAISLWTGMEAGVNVLTF. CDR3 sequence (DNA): TGTGCCATCAGTCTTTGGACAGGGATGGAAGCTGGGGTCAACGTCCTGACTTTC.